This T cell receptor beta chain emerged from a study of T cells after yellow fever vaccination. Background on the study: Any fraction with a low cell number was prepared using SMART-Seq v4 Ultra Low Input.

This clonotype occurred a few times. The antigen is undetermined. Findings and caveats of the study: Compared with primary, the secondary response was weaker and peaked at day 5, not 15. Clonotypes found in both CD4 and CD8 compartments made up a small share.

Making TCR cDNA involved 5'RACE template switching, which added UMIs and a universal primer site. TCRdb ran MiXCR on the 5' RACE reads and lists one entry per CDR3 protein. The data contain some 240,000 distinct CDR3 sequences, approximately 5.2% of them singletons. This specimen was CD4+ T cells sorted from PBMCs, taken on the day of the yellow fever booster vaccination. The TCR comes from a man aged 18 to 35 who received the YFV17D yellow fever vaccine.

CDR3 bases: TGTGCCAGCAGCACACAGGCGACCTACGAGCAGTACTTC. Translated: CASSTQATYEQYF. The V call is TRBV11-2, the J call TRBJ2-7, with D perhaps TRBD1 (5 bases). Per the germline V gene, CDR1 is SGHAT and CDR2 is FQNNGV. This CDR3 comprises 13 residues. V was cut by 5 bases and J by 2 bases, with 10 bases left in between.